Each of the 21 T cell receptor beta chains below was sequenced from the same sample in a study of blood T cell repertoires in COVID-19. Here immunoSEQ multiplex PCR was the method, and the copy in TCRdb shows in-frame clones only, minus some. The sample has about 58,000 clones; 92% are singletons. The sample consisted of peripheral blood. The source is a man in his fifties with active COVID-19.

The genes are TRBV30 and TRBJ1-5; D is unresolved. Germline-derived CDR1 and CDR2 are GTSNPN and SVGIG (reference sequence). The CDR3 totals 14 residues. V lost 0 bases and J 5 bases, leaving 11 bases between the germline ends. CDR3 DNA: TGTGCCTGGAGTGTACGTGAACTCGATCAGCCCCAGCATTTT. It yields the protein CAWSVRELDQPQHF. The full variable domain, its missing parts supplied by reference TRBV30 and TRBJ1-5, is SQTIHQWPATLVQPVGSPLSLECTVEGTSNPNLYWYRQAAGRGLQLLFYSVGIGQISSEVPQNLSASRPQDRQFILSSKKLLLSDSGFYLCAWSVRELDQPQHFGDGTRLSIL.

The chain has TRBV11-2 and TRBJ2-3; perhaps TRBD1 as D (6 bases). This CDR3 is built from 15 residues. The germline V gene has CDR1 SGHAT and CDR2 FQNNGV. Trimming removed 4 bases from V and 6 bases from J, with 17 bases in between. The CDR3 here is CASSSSTGSPDTQYF. The CDR3 nucleotides are TGTGCCAGCAGCTCATCGACAGGTTCGCCGGATACGCAGTATTTT.

The V gene is TRBV2, the J gene TRBJ2-5, with no clear D. The CDR3 spans 13 residues. Trimming removed 4 bases from V and 3 bases from J, with 9 bases in between. Germline CDR1 SNHLY, CDR2 FYNNEI. This CDR3 is CASSVTVEETQYF. CDR3 in DNA: TGTGCCAGCAGTGTCACAGTTGAAGAGACCCAGTACTTC.

The CDR3 is CASSWGQGGNQPQHF. The CDR3 DNA reads TGTGCCAGCAGCTGGGGACAGGGTGGCAATCAGCCCCAGCATTTT. V usage is TRBV7-9 and J usage is TRBJ1-5, with 9 bases aligning to TRBD1. The CDR3 totals 15 residues. Germline assignment: CDR1 SEHNR and CDR2 FQNEAQ (reference sequence). Trimming cost V 4 bases and J 2 bases; bases outside gene matches: 3.

DNA of the CDR3: TGTGCCAGCAGCTTAGCGGGGAGCGACGGCTACACCTTC. This sequence encodes CASSLAGSDGYTF. The rearrangement uses TRBV7-9 and TRBJ1-2; D not certain. CDR3 length: 13 amino acids. Germline loops: CDR1 SEHNR, CDR2 FQNEAQ (reference sequence). Deletions cut 0 bases from V and 8 bases from J, with 10 bases between.

The chain carries TRBV6-5 and TRBJ2-5; D call uncertain. From germline, CDR1 is MNHEY and CDR2 SVGAGI. The CDR3 sequence is 13 residues long. Between the trimmed V and J ends, which lost 6 bases and 0 bases, there was a span of 8 bases. The DNA of the CDR3 is TGTGCCAGCAGCCAAACATACCAAGAGACCCAGTACTTC. Protein: CASSQTYQETQYF.

The chain employs TRBV7-3 and TRBJ2-3; 10 nucleotides agree with TRBD2. V dropped 5 bases and J dropped 4; count of bases not matched to a gene: 6. The CDR3 sequence is 15 residues long. Germline V gene sequence: CDR1 SGHTA, CDR2 FQGTGA. The CDR3 DNA follows: TGTGCCAGCAGCCCGACTAGCGGGTCGTCAGATACGCAGTATTTT. Residues: CASSPTSGSSDTQYF. Combining the CDR3 with reference TRBV7-3 and TRBJ2-3 gives the whole variable domain GAGVSQTPSNKVTEKGKYVELRCDPISGHTALYWYRQSLGQGPEFLIYFQGTGAADDSGLPNDRFFAVRPEGSVSTLKIQRTERGDSAVYLCASSPTSGSSDTQYFGPGTRLTVL.

The V and J genes are TRBV12-3 or TRBV12-4 and TRBJ2-7, with a weak D call TRBD1 (6 bases). This CDR3 comprises 13 residues. V shed 6 bases and J shed 5 bases, with 14 bases lying between them. In DNA form, the CDR3 reads TGTGCCAGCAGCCCTCACAGGGTTCACGAGCAGTACTTC. This sequence encodes CASSPHRVHEQYF.

V gene TRBV11-2 combines with J gene TRBJ2-3; 10 bases align to TRBD2. Germline values: CDR1 SGHAT, CDR2 FQNNGV. After removal of 1 base from V and 1 base from J, the junction contained 2 bases not matched to a gene. The CDR3 loop spans 16 amino acids. The CDR3 here is CASSLVTSGGTDTQYF. CDR3 nucleotide sequence: TGTGCCAGCAGCTTAGTAACTAGCGGGGGCACAGATACGCAGTATTTT.

The count of this clone is one. This rearrangement joins TRBV18 to TRBJ2-7; D is possibly TRBD2 (7 bases). Trimming cost V 0 bases and J 4 bases, with 16 bases left between them. Germline V lookup: CDR1 KGHSH, CDR2 LQKENI. This CDR3 contains 16 residues. This chain's CDR3 is CASSPPLGGGSYEQYF. The CDR3 DNA is TGTGCCAGCTCACCACCGTTGGGGGGGGGCTCGTACGAGCAGTACTTC.

This clone is categorized as medium-sized. This chain connects TRBV6-6 to TRBJ1-5; a possible D gene is TRBD1 (5 bases). From germline, CDR1 is MNHNY and CDR2 SVGAGI (reference sequence). V was shortened by 0 bases and J by 6 bases, with 15 bases between the two germline ends. This CDR3 has 16 amino acids. In nucleotides, the CDR3 is TGTGCCAGCAGTTACTCGAGGCAGGAAACAGGTCAGCCCCAGCATTTT. Encoded protein: CASSYSRQETGQPQHF.

This rearrangement joins TRBV27 to TRBJ2-7, with TRBD2 matching 9 bases. The CDR3 has 13 residues. Germline CDR1 and CDR2: MNHEY and SMNVEV (reference sequence). The J segment lost 2 bases and the V segment lost 5 bases, leaving 1 base of the junction unmatched. The CDR3 region is CASSLAGTYEQYF. In nucleotides, the CDR3 is TGTGCCAGCAGTCTAGCGGGAACCTACGAGCAGTACTTC.

This chain links TRBV7-3 with TRBJ2-3, with 8 nucleotides matching TRBD1. Germline-derived CDR1 and CDR2 are SGHTA and FQGTGA. The length of the CDR3 is 14 residues. J gave up 2 bases and V 4 bases, and 2 bases lay outside the gene matches. In DNA form, the CDR3 reads TGTGCCAGCAGCTCGACAGGGGCCACAGATACGCAGTATTTT. It specifies CASSSTGATDTQYF.

This clone was seen only a few times. The V gene is TRBV6-1, the J gene TRBJ1-5, with D possibly being TRBD1 (6 bases). CDR3 length: 14 amino acids. Trimming stripped 1 base from V and 9 bases from J, with 13 bases between. CDR1 MNHNS and CDR2 SASEGT come from the germline V gene. CDR3 in DNA: TGTGCCAGCAGTGAAGTCGTGGGGGCAAGGCCCCAGCATTTT. Its protein is CASSEVVGARPQHF.

This chain connects TRBV19 to TRBJ1-2; 7 bases fit TRBD1. The germline V gene has CDR1 LNHDA and CDR2 SQIVND (reference sequence). The CDR3 extends over 13 amino acids. V lost 5 bases to trimming and J lost 7 bases; unmatched junction nucleotides: 7. CDR3 region: CASSGEGAVGYTF. The CDR3 region has the DNA TGTGCCAGTAGTGGAGAGGGGGCGGTTGGCTACACCTTC.

In this sample, this clone turned up a few times. The V and J genes are TRBV6-5 and TRBJ1-1; D is perhaps TRBD1 (5 bases). Between the trimmed V and J ends, which lost 8 bases and 10 bases, there was a span of 14 bases. Germline CDR1 is MNHEY and CDR2 is SVGAGI. The CDR3 length is 11 residues. CDR3 DNA: TGTGCCAGCGGGATGGGGGGACGAGCTTTCTTT. The encoded protein is CASGMGGRAFF.

This clone was recorded once. This chain connects TRBV27 to TRBJ2-3; 7 bases are a match to TRBD1. J lost 1 base, V lost 6 bases, and 16 bases had no gene match. Germline V CDR1 and CDR2: MNHEY, SMNVEV (reference sequence). This CDR3 is 18 amino acids long. The CDR3 DNA reads TGTGCCAGCAGGCCGGGACAGATAATTACCCCTGGCACAGATACGCAGTATTTT. It translates to CASRPGQIITPGTDTQYF.

With respect to this clone: One end of the junction varies from germline; a read error may be responsible. J is TRBJ2-1 and V is TRBV12-5; D not resolved. Germline CDR1 is LGHNT and CDR2 is FRNRAP. The CDR3 runs 10 residues. The CDR3 nucleotides read TGTGCTAGTGGTTTGGTCACAATAATCTTC. This translates into CASGLVTIIF.

This rearrangement joins TRBV13 to TRBJ2-7; D unclear. CDR1 is PRHDT, CDR2 FYEKMQ, per germline (reference sequence). V lost 1 base, J lost 2 bases, and 15 bases lay in between. The CDR3 loop spans 16 amino acids. CDR3 in DNA: TGTGCCAGCAGCTTAGCGCCGGTGGGCCCGACCTACGAGCAGTACTTC. Translating gives CASSLAPVGPTYEQYF. Full variable domain (missing parts from reference TRBV13 and TRBJ2-7): AAGVIQSPRHLIKEKRETATLKCYPIPRHDTVYWYQQGPGQDPQFLISFYEKMQSDKGSIPDRFSAQQFSDYHSELNMSSLELGDSALYFCASSLAPVGPTYEQYFGPGTRLTVT.

The V call is TRBV9, the J call TRBJ2-5, with 8 bases fitting TRBD1. V trimming: 3 bases; J trimming: 4 bases; junction bases outside the gene matches: 8. The CDR3 covers 15 residues. The V gene's germline CDR1 is SGDLS and CDR2 YYNGEE. This chain's CDR3 is CASSASPGQVETQYF. The CDR3 DNA sequence: TGTGCCAGCAGCGCGAGTCCGGGACAGGTAGAGACCCAGTACTTC.

This chain uses TRBV15 with TRBJ2-3; 9 bases agree with TRBD2. This CDR3 has 18 residues. Looked up from germline, CDR1 is LNHNV and CDR2 is YYDKDF (reference sequence). The ends lost 6 bases at V and 2 bases at J; junction bases unmatched: 15. The CDR3: CATRTGANAGGPTDTQYF. The CDR3 nucleotides are TGTGCCACCAGAACGGGGGCGAATGCGGGGGGGCCCACAGATACGCAGTATTTT.